Listed below are T cell receptor beta chains from one sample, sequenced in a study of CD8 T cells in Susac syndrome. TCRdb reanalysed the immunoSEQ multiplex PCR reads using MiXCR and keeps one entry per CDR3 protein. Here the sample spans around 270,000 distinct CDR3 sequences, 70% to 90% being singletons. The sample consisted of CD8+ T cells from PBMCs. These receptors were collected from a human donor with multiple sclerosis. Both conserved end residues are part of each CDR3. Each record gives: J gene, D gene, clone size, V gene, CDR3 DNA, CDR3 protein. A D gene is named only where the DNA matches it firmly. Clone size is stated in some rows and not others, as once, few, many or a class when expanded.

j_call: TRBJ1-1; d_call: .; clone_size: .; v_call: TRBV6-5; cdr3_nt: TGTGCCAGCAGTTTTTCGGCGCGTGGGGCAATGAACACTGAAGCTTTCTTT; cdr3_aa: CASSFSARGAMNTEAFF
j_call: TRBJ1-2; d_call: .; clone_size: .; v_call: TRBV9; cdr3_nt: TGTGCCAGCAACCCAGGTGCATCTGGGATCTATGGCTACACCTTC; cdr3_aa: CASNPGASGIYGYTF
j_call: TRBJ2-3; d_call: TRBD2; clone_size: .; v_call: TRBV24-1; cdr3_nt: TGTGCCACCAGTGAGACGGGACTAGCGGGCACAGATACGCAGTATTTT; cdr3_aa: CATSETGLAGTDTQYF
j_call: TRBJ2-3; d_call: TRBD2; clone_size: .; v_call: TRBV28; cdr3_nt: TGTGCCAGCAGTCCGCTCCTTCCAGCGGGATATGATACGCAGTATTTT; cdr3_aa: CASSPLLPAGYDTQYF
j_call: TRBJ2-3; d_call: .; clone_size: .; v_call: TRBV10-3; cdr3_nt: TGTGCCATCAGTGGTGACTTGGGCCTCACAGATACGCAGTATTTT; cdr3_aa: CAISGDLGLTDTQYF
j_call: TRBJ1-1; d_call: .; clone_size: .; v_call: TRBV20-1; cdr3_nt: TGCAGTGCTAGCAGGGGCCACGTCAAGGGCACTGAAGCTTTCTTT; cdr3_aa: CSASRGHVKGTEAFF
j_call: TRBJ1-2; d_call: .; clone_size: .; v_call: TRBV7-2; cdr3_nt: TGTGCCAGCAGCCTTATTGGGTCCGAGGTCAGCCGCCTCTATGGCTACACCTTC; cdr3_aa: CASSLIGSEVSRLYGYTF
j_call: TRBJ2-1; d_call: TRBD2; clone_size: .; v_call: TRBV20-1; cdr3_nt: TGCAGTGCTAGGGGGACTAGCGGGTTTTACAATGAGCAGTTCTTC; cdr3_aa: CSARGTSGFYNEQFF
j_call: TRBJ2-2; d_call: TRBD1; clone_size: once; v_call: TRBV7-8; cdr3_nt: TGTGCCAGCAACACTCCGGGACAGGAGAACACCGGGGAGCTGTTTTTT; cdr3_aa: CASNTPGQENTGELFF
j_call: TRBJ2-1; d_call: .; clone_size: few; v_call: TRBV27; cdr3_nt: TGTGCCAGCAGTTTATTGGTCAGAAACAATGAGCAGTTCTTC; cdr3_aa: CASSLLVRNNEQFF
j_call: TRBJ2-2; d_call: .; clone_size: .; v_call: TRBV4-3; cdr3_nt: TGCGCCAGCAGCCAAGACTGGCAGACCGGGGAGCTGTTTTTT; cdr3_aa: CASSQDWQTGELFF
j_call: TRBJ2-7; d_call: .; clone_size: .; v_call: TRBV28; cdr3_nt: TGTGCCAGCAACCGAGGAAGATTATTAGCCTACGAGCAGTACTTC; cdr3_aa: CASNRGRLLAYEQYF
j_call: TRBJ2-7; d_call: .; clone_size: .; v_call: TRBV30; cdr3_nt: TGTGCCTGGAGTGCGAACTACGAGCAGTACTTC; cdr3_aa: CAWSANYEQYF
j_call: TRBJ2-3; d_call: .; clone_size: .; v_call: TRBV6-2/TRBV6-3; cdr3_nt: TGTGCCAGCAGTTCCGGGATTACTAGCACAGATACGCAGTATTTT; cdr3_aa: CASSSGITSTDTQYF
j_call: TRBJ2-3; d_call: TRBD1; clone_size: .; v_call: TRBV10-3; cdr3_nt: TGTGCCATCCACGGGACAGATTTAGGCACAGATACGCAGTATTTT; cdr3_aa: CAIHGTDLGTDTQYF
j_call: TRBJ2-2; d_call: .; clone_size: .; v_call: TRBV30; cdr3_nt: TGTGCCTGGAGTGTAGGTGGATCCGGGGAGCTGTTTTTT; cdr3_aa: CAWSVGGSGELFF
j_call: TRBJ2-7; d_call: TRBD2; clone_size: .; v_call: TRBV4-3; cdr3_nt: TGCGCCAGCAGCCAATTTAGCGGGAGTACTTCCTACGAGCAGTACTTC; cdr3_aa: CASSQFSGSTSYEQYF
j_call: TRBJ2-3; d_call: TRBD2; clone_size: .; v_call: TRBV6-1; cdr3_nt: TGTGCCAGCAGTGAAAAGCTAGCGGGGTTAACAGATACGCAGTATTTT; cdr3_aa: CASSEKLAGLTDTQYF
j_call: TRBJ2-1; d_call: .; clone_size: .; v_call: TRBV30; cdr3_nt: TGTGCCTGGAGGGAAGCCGGGAGCTCCTACAATGAGCAGTTCTTC; cdr3_aa: CAWREAGSSYNEQFF
j_call: TRBJ1-2; d_call: .; clone_size: .; v_call: TRBV29-1; cdr3_nt: TGCAGCGTTGACCTGCAGGGGATGAACTATGGCTACACCTTC; cdr3_aa: CSVDLQGMNYGYTF
j_call: TRBJ2-1; d_call: .; clone_size: .; v_call: TRBV29-1; cdr3_nt: TGCAGCGTTGCAGCCCCCAATGAGCAGTTCTTC; cdr3_aa: CSVAAPNEQFF
j_call: TRBJ2-7; d_call: TRBD1; clone_size: .; v_call: TRBV25-1; cdr3_nt: TGTGCCAGCACCAGGGGGCCCAACGAGCAGTACTTC; cdr3_aa: CASTRGPNEQYF
j_call: TRBJ2-3; d_call: .; clone_size: .; v_call: TRBV6-5; cdr3_nt: TGTGCCAGCAGGAAGACAGATACGCAGTATTTT; cdr3_aa: CASRKTDTQYF
j_call: TRBJ2-3; d_call: .; clone_size: .; v_call: TRBV28; cdr3_nt: TGTGCCAGCAGTTTAGAGGGGCGTCCGACAGATACGCAGTATTTT; cdr3_aa: CASSLEGRPTDTQYF